This T cell receptor beta chain was recovered during a study of T cell responses to AZD1222 COVID-19 vaccine. V lost 0 bases and J lost 2, with 10 bases in between. The CDR3 runs to 15 residues. CDR1 is SGHRS and CDR2 is YFSETQ in the germline V gene. The method was immunoSEQ multiplex PCR; TCRdb's version includes in-frame clones alone and lacks a portion of them. Among roughly 120,000 clones, around 88% were seen once, and the ten largest hold around a tenth. The input for sequencing was peripheral blood, taken on day 0 of AZD1222 vaccination. The sequence came from an adult in good health. The rearrangement joins TRBV5-1 to TRBJ2-3; D is ambiguous. The CDR3 sequence is CASSLVATPTDTQYF. The DNA of the CDR3 is TGCGCCAGCAGCTTGGTCGCTACCCCCACAGATACGCAGTATTTT.